This record covers a single T cell receptor (beta chain). The data were obtained in a study of CD8 T cells in Susac syndrome. Reverse transcription of about 0.45 to 1 ug RNA used random hexamers. TCRdb re-called the immunoSEQ multiplex PCR reads through MiXCR, storing one row per CDR3 protein. This sample has about 300,000 distinct CDR3 sequences, with around 91% found just once. The sequence derives from a human donor with multiple sclerosis. Sequencing was performed on CD8+ T cells from PBMCs.

The CDR3 spells CASSAWDSFNYGYTF. In DNA, the CDR3 is TGTGCCAGCAGCGCGTGGGACAGCTTCAACTATGGCTACACCTTC. The rearrangement links TRBV7-9 to TRBJ1-2; 7 nucleotides line up with TRBD1. The trim removed 5 bases at V and 2 bases at J, leaving 8 bases unmatched. Germline CDR1 is SEHNR and CDR2 is FQNEAQ (reference sequence). The CDR3 runs 15 residues.